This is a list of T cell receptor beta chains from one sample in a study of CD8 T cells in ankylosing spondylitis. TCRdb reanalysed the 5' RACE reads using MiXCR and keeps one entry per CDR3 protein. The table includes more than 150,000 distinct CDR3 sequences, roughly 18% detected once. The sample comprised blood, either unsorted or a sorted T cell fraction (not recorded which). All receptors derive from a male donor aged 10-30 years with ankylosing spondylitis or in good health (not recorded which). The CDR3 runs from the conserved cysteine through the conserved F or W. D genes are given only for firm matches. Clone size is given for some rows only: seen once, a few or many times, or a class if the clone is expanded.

cdr3_aa: CSATSGEARIEQYF; cdr3_nt: TGCAGTGCTACGTCCGGGGAGGCTAGGATCGAGCAGTACTTC; d_call: -; v_call: TRBV20-1; j_call: TRBJ2-7; clone_size: few
cdr3_aa: CASSGTRAGVEETQYF; cdr3_nt: TGTGCCAGCAGCGGGACTAGGGCGGGAGTTGAAGAGACCCAGTACTTC; d_call: TRBD2; v_call: TRBV27; j_call: TRBJ2-5; clone_size: many
cdr3_aa: CASNKLGSTEAFF; cdr3_nt: TGTGCCAGCAACAAACTGGGCTCCACTGAAGCTTTCTTT; d_call: -; v_call: TRBV3-1; j_call: TRBJ1-1; clone_size: many
cdr3_aa: CASSGERNTEAFF; cdr3_nt: TGTGCCAGCAGCGGAGAGAGGAACACTGAAGCTTTCTTT; d_call: -; v_call: TRBV9; j_call: TRBJ1-1; clone_size: -
cdr3_aa: CASSFGDTASTDTQYF; cdr3_nt: TGTGCCAGCAGTTTCGGGGACACCGCTAGCACAGATACGCAGTATTTT; d_call: -; v_call: TRBV6-2/TRBV6-3; j_call: TRBJ2-3; clone_size: -
cdr3_aa: CASSIGGEPYNEQFF; cdr3_nt: TGTGCCAGTAGTATAGGCGGGGAACCGTACAATGAGCAGTTCTTC; d_call: -; v_call: TRBV19; j_call: TRBJ2-1; clone_size: -
cdr3_aa: CASKGDSSNTEAFF; cdr3_nt: TGCGCCAGCAAGGGGGACTCATCGAACACTGAAGCTTTCTTT; d_call: -; v_call: TRBV5-1; j_call: TRBJ1-1; clone_size: many
cdr3_aa: CASSLYSPRNTEAFF; cdr3_nt: TGCGCCAGCAGCTTGTATTCCCCAAGGAACACTGAAGCTTTCTTT; d_call: -; v_call: TRBV5-1; j_call: TRBJ1-1; clone_size: many
cdr3_aa: CAGQDGTNEKLFF; cdr3_nt: TGTGCCGGTCAAGACGGAACTAATGAAAAACTGTTTTTT; d_call: -; v_call: TRBV2; j_call: TRBJ1-4; clone_size: -
cdr3_aa: CSASLTRRNEQFF; cdr3_nt: TGCAGTGCTAGTCTGACTCGGCGGAATGAGCAGTTCTTC; d_call: -; v_call: TRBV20-1; j_call: TRBJ2-1; clone_size: few
cdr3_aa: CASSSEKAGGSYNEQFF; cdr3_nt: TGTGCCAGCAGCTCTGAAAAAGCGGGAGGATCCTACAATGAGCAGTTCTTC; d_call: TRBD2; v_call: TRBV12-3/TRBV12-4; j_call: TRBJ2-1; clone_size: many
cdr3_aa: CASSLGKITYGYTF; cdr3_nt: TGCGCCAGCAGCTTGGGGAAGATTACTTATGGCTACACCTTC; d_call: -; v_call: TRBV5-1; j_call: TRBJ1-2; clone_size: many
cdr3_aa: CASRRRETDTQYF; cdr3_nt: TGTGCCAGCAGGCGGAGGGAGACAGATACGCAGTATTTT; d_call: -; v_call: TRBV7-9; j_call: TRBJ2-3; clone_size: many
cdr3_aa: CASSLPAGEAFF; cdr3_nt: TGTGCCAGCAGTTTACCGGCGGGTGAAGCTTTCTTT; d_call: -; v_call: TRBV27; j_call: TRBJ1-1; clone_size: -
cdr3_aa: CASNPGGVNSNQPQHF; cdr3_nt: TGTGCCAGCAACCCTGGGGGTGTAAATAGCAATCAGCCCCAGCATTTT; d_call: -; v_call: TRBV28; j_call: TRBJ1-5; clone_size: many
cdr3_aa: CATSIRAGTNEQFF; cdr3_nt: TGTGCCACCAGCATACGAGCGGGAACGAATGAGCAGTTCTTC; d_call: TRBD2; v_call: TRBV15; j_call: TRBJ2-1; clone_size: many
cdr3_aa: CASTVAGAYNEQFF; cdr3_nt: TGTGCCAGTACGGTAGCGGGGGCGTACAATGAGCAGTTCTTC; d_call: TRBD2; v_call: TRBV6-2/TRBV6-3; j_call: TRBJ2-1; clone_size: many
cdr3_aa: CASSLDPTEQYF; cdr3_nt: TGCGCCAGCAGCTTGGACCCTACCGAGCAGTACTTC; d_call: -; v_call: TRBV5-1; j_call: TRBJ2-7; clone_size: many
cdr3_aa: CSAVGRDSSYEQYF; cdr3_nt: TGCAGCGCTGTGGGGCGGGACAGTTCCTACGAGCAGTACTTC; d_call: -; v_call: TRBV29-1; j_call: TRBJ2-7; clone_size: many
cdr3_aa: CASSGPNNEQFF; cdr3_nt: TGTGCCAGTAGCGGACCTAACAATGAGCAGTTCTTC; d_call: -; v_call: TRBV27; j_call: TRBJ2-1; clone_size: -
cdr3_aa: CASSPSGASGLKQYF; cdr3_nt: TGTGCCAGCAGTCCATCCGGGGCTAGCGGGTTGAAGCAGTACTTC; d_call: TRBD2; v_call: TRBV7-2; j_call: TRBJ2-7; clone_size: many
cdr3_aa: CASSRDRVGPDTQYF; cdr3_nt: TGTGCCAGCTCACGGGACAGGGTCGGTCCAGATACGCAGTATTTT; d_call: TRBD1; v_call: TRBV18; j_call: TRBJ2-3; clone_size: -
cdr3_aa: CASSLDPGVVTGELFF; cdr3_nt: TGTGCCAGCAGTTTAGACCCAGGGGTGGTCACCGGGGAGCTGTTTTTT; d_call: -; v_call: TRBV12-3/TRBV12-4; j_call: TRBJ2-2; clone_size: many
cdr3_aa: CASSKLRLGSYNEQFF; cdr3_nt: TGTGCCAGCAGCAAACTCCGACTAGGGAGCTACAATGAGCAGTTCTTC; d_call: -; v_call: TRBV21-1; j_call: TRBJ2-1; clone_size: many
cdr3_aa: CASSQHHSQPQHF; cdr3_nt: TGTGCCAGCAGCCAACATCACAGTCAGCCCCAGCATTTT; d_call: -; v_call: TRBV3-1; j_call: TRBJ1-5; clone_size: many
cdr3_aa: CASNDRGITGELFF; cdr3_nt: TGTGCCAGCAACGACAGGGGTATCACCGGGGAGCTGTTTTTT; d_call: TRBD1; v_call: TRBV12-3/TRBV12-4; j_call: TRBJ2-2; clone_size: many
cdr3_aa: CATSATGTGTDTQYF; cdr3_nt: TGTGCCACCAGCGCAACCGGGACAGGGACAGATACGCAGTATTTT; d_call: TRBD1; v_call: TRBV15; j_call: TRBJ2-3; clone_size: many
cdr3_aa: CAISDSYEQYF; cdr3_nt: TGTGCCATCAGTGACTCCTACGAGCAGTACTTC; d_call: -; v_call: TRBV10-3; j_call: TRBJ2-7; clone_size: many
cdr3_aa: CAISAFNRGETQYF; cdr3_nt: TGTGCCATCAGTGCGTTCAACAGGGGAGAGACCCAGTACTTC; d_call: TRBD1; v_call: TRBV10-3; j_call: TRBJ2-5; clone_size: many
cdr3_aa: CASSPVAGVVGNEQFF; cdr3_nt: TGTGCCAGCAGCCCGGTAGCGGGAGTGGTTGGCAATGAGCAGTTCTTC; d_call: TRBD2; v_call: TRBV3-1; j_call: TRBJ2-1; clone_size: -
cdr3_aa: CASVRGGLAGTKETQYF; cdr3_nt: TGTGCCAGCGTGAGAGGAGGACTAGCGGGTACAAAAGAGACCCAGTACTTC; d_call: TRBD2; v_call: TRBV6-5; j_call: TRBJ2-5; clone_size: many
cdr3_aa: CASTRGFKETQYF; cdr3_nt: TGTGCCAGCACTCGAGGGTTTAAGGAGACCCAGTACTTC; d_call: -; v_call: TRBV11-2; j_call: TRBJ2-5; clone_size: many
cdr3_aa: CASSEYESGVGYTF; cdr3_nt: TGTGCCAGCAGTGAATACGAGTCGGGTGTGGGCTACACCTTC; d_call: -; v_call: TRBV25-1; j_call: TRBJ1-2; clone_size: many
cdr3_aa: CASTRAGGSHEQYF; cdr3_nt: TGTGCCAGCACCCGAGCGGGAGGGAGCCACGAGCAGTACTTC; d_call: TRBD2; v_call: TRBV3-1; j_call: TRBJ2-7; clone_size: many
cdr3_aa: CASSQGGRGIPYEQYF; cdr3_nt: TGTGCCAGCAGCCAAGGGGGTCGGGGGATCCCCTACGAGCAGTACTTC; d_call: -; v_call: TRBV3-1; j_call: TRBJ2-7; clone_size: many
cdr3_aa: CASSFESNQPQHF; cdr3_nt: TGTGCCAGCAGCTTTGAAAGCAATCAGCCCCAGCATTTT; d_call: -; v_call: TRBV7-1; j_call: TRBJ1-5; clone_size: -
cdr3_aa: CASSPNSGSSYNEQFF; cdr3_nt: TGTGCCAGCAGCCCTAATAGCGGGAGCTCCTACAATGAGCAGTTCTTC; d_call: TRBD2; v_call: TRBV6-6; j_call: TRBJ2-1; clone_size: few
cdr3_aa: CASSLAQGPYEQYF; cdr3_nt: TGTGCCAGCAGCTTGGCCCAGGGCCCCTACGAGCAGTACTTC; d_call: -; v_call: TRBV5-5; j_call: TRBJ2-7; clone_size: many
cdr3_aa: CASSLGTGPGSPLHF; cdr3_nt: TGTGCCAGCAGTTTAGGGACAGGGCCGGGGTCACCCCTCCACTTT; d_call: TRBD1; v_call: TRBV12-3/TRBV12-4; j_call: TRBJ1-6; clone_size: many
cdr3_aa: CSASDSYTGELFF; cdr3_nt: TGCAGTGCTAGCGACTCCTACACCGGGGAGCTGTTTTTT; d_call: -; v_call: TRBV20-1; j_call: TRBJ2-2; clone_size: many